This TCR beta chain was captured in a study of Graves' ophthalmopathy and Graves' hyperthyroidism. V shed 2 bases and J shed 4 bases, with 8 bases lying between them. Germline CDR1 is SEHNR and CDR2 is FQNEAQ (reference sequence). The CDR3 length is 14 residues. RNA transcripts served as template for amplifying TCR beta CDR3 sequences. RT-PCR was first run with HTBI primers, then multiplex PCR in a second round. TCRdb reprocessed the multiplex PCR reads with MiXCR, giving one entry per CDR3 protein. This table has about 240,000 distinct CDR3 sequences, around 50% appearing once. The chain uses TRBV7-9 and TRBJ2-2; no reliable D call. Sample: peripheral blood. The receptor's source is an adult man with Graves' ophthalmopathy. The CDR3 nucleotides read TGTGCCAGCAGCTTAACCCCCCTCACCGGGGAGCTGTTTTTT. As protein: CASSLTPLTGELFF.